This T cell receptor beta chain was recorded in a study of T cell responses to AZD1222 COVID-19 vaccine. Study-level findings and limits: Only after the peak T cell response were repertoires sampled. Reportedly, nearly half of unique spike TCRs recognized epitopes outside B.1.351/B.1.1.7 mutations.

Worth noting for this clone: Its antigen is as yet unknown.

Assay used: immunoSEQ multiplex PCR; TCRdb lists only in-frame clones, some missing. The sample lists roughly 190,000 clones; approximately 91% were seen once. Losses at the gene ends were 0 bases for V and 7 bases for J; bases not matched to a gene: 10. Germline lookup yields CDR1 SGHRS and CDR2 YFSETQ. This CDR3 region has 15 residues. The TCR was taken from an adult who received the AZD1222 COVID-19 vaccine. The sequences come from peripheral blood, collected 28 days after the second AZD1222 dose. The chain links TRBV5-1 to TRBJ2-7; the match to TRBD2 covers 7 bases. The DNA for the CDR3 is TGCGCCAGCAGCTTGGGTTGGCGGGAGACCGAGGAGCAGTACTTC. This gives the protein CASSLGWRETEEQYF.